This TCR beta chain was documented in a study of blood T cell repertoires in COVID-19. For the study at large: Donors in the United States, Italy and Spain gave samples during acute or convalescent COVID-19. In each case, the material was cDNA or gDNA derived from T cells, B-cell-depleted T cells, or PBMCs.

Per the germline V gene, CDR1 is SGDLS and CDR2 is YYNGEE. Trimming cost V 4 bases and J 8 bases; bases outside gene matches: 10. The CDR3 runs 15 residues. How the authors handled the data: Reference gene primer amplification in the assay estimated nucleated cell counts. Profiling relied on immunoSEQ multiplex PCR, and the TCRdb table lists in-frame clones only, not all of them. V and J calls and clone size are given by that table; D and trimming were obtained from the DNA. The sample lists roughly 250,000 clones; about four fifths were seen once. A single count supports this clone. The clonotype was recovered from a woman aged 80 or over with acute or convalescent COVID-19. Specimen: peripheral blood. The rearrangement uses TRBV9 and TRBJ2-1; 9 bases map to TRBD2. CDR3 DNA: TGTGCCAGCAGCCAAGCAAGCGGGGGGTTGGATGAGCAGTTCTTC. Its translation: CASSQASGGLDEQFF.